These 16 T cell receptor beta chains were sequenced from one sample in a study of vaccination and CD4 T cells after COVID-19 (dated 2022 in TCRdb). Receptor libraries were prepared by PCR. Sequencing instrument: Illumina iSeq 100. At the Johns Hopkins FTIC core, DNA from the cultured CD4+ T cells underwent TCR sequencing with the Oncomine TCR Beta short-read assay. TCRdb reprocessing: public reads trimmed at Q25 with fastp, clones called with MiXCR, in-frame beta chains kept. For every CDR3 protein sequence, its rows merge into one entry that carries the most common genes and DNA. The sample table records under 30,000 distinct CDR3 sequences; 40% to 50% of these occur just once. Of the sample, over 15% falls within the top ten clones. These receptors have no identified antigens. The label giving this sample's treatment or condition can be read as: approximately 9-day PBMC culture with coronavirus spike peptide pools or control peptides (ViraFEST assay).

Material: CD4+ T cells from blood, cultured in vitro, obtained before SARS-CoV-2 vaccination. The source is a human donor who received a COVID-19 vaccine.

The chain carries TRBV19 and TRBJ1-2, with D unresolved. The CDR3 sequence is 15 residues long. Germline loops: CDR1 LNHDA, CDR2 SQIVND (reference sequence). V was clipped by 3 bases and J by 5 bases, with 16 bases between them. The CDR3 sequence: CASSISGSHTYGYTF. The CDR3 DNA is TGTGCCAGTAGTATTTCGGGCAGCCACACTTATGGCTACACCTTC.

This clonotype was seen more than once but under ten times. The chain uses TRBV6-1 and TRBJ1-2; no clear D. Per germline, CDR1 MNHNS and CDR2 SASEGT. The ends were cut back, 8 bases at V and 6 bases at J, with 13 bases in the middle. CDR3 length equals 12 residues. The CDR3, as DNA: TGTGCCAGCGGGCCTAATGGGGATGGCTACACCTTC. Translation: CASGPNGDGYTF.

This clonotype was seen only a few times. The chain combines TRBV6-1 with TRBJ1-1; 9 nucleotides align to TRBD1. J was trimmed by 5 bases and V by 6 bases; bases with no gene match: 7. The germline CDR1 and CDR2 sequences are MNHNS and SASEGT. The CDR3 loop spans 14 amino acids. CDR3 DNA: TGTGCCAGCAGAAAACAGGGGGCGCGGACTGAAGCTTTCTTT. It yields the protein CASRKQGARTEAFF.

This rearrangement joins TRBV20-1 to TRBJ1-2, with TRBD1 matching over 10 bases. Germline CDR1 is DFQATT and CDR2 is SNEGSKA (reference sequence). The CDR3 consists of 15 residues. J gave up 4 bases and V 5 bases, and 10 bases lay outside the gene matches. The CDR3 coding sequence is TGCAGTGCTCCTTCCCGGACAGGGGGGTCCTATGGCTACACCTTC. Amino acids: CSAPSRTGGSYGYTF.

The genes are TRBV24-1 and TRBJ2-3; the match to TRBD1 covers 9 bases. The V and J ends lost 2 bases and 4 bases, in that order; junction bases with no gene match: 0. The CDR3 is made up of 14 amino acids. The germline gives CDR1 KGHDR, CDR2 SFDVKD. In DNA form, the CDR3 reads TGTGCCACCAGTGATTGGGACAGGGCAGATACGCAGTATTTT. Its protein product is CATSDWDRADTQYF.

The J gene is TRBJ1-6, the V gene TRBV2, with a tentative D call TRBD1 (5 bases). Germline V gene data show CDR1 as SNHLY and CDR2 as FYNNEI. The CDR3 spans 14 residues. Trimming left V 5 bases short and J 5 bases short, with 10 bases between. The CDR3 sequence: CASSRDGNNSPLHF. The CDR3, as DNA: TGTGCCAGCAGTAGGGACGGAAATAATTCACCCCTCCACTTT.

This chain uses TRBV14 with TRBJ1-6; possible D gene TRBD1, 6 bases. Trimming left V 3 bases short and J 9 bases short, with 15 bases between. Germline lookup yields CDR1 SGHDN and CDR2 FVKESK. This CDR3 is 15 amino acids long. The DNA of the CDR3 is TGTGCCAGCAGCCACGAAGGGGGGCTGGTTTCACCCCTCCACTTT. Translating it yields CASSHEGGLVSPLHF.

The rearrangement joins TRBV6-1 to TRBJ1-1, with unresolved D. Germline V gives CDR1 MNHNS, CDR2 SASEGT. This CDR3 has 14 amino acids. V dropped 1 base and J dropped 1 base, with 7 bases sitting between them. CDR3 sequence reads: CASSEGRQNTEAFF. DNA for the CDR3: TGTGCCAGCAGTGAAGGGCGGCAGAACACTGAAGCTTTCTTT.

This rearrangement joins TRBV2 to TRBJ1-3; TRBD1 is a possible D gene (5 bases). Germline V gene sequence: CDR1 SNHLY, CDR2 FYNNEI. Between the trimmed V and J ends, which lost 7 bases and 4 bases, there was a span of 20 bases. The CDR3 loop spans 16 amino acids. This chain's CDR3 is CASTPLPGLVGNTIYF. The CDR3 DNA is TGTGCCAGCACCCCATTACCGGGGCTCGTCGGAAACACCATATATTTT.

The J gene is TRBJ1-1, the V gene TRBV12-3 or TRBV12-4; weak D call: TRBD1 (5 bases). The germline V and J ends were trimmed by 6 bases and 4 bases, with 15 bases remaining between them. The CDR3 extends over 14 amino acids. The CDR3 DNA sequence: TGTGCCAGCAGCCGAGGCAGGGATCGCACTGAAGCTTTCTTT. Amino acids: CASSRGRDRTEAFF.

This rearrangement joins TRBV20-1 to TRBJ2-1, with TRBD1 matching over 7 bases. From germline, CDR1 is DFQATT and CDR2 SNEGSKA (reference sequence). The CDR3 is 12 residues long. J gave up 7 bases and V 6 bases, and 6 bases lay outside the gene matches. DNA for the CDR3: TGCAGTGCAACGGGACAGCCTAATGAGCAGTTCTTC. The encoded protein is CSATGQPNEQFF.

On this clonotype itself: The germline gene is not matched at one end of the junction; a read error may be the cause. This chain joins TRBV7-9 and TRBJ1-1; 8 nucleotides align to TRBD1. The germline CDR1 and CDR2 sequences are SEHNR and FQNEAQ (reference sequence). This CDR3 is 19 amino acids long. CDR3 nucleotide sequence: TGTGCCACCAGCCCCATAAGGGACGGACAGGGCCCCAGGAACACTGAAGCTTTCTTT. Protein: CATSPIRDGQGPRNTEAFF. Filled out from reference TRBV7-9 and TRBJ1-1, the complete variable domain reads DTGVSQNPRHKITKRGQNVTFRCDPISEHNRLYWYRQTLGQGPEFLTYFQNEAQLEKSRLLSDRFSAERPKGSFSTLEIQRTEQGDSAMYLCATSPIRDGQGPRNTEAFFGQGTRLTVV.

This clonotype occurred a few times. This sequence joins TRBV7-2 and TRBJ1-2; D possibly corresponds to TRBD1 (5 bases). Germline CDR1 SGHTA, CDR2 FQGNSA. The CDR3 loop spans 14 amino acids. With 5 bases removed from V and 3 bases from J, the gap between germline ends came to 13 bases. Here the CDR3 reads CASSPTPGHYGYTF. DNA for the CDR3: TGTGCCAGCAGCCCGACCCCAGGGCACTATGGCTACACCTTC.

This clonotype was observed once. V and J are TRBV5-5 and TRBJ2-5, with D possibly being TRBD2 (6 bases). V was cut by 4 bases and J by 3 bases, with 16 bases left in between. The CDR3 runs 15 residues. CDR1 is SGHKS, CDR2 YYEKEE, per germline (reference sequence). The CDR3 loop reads CASSTPGLLKETQYF. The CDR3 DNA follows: TGTGCCAGCAGCACACCGGGACTCCTTAAAGAGACCCAGTACTTC.

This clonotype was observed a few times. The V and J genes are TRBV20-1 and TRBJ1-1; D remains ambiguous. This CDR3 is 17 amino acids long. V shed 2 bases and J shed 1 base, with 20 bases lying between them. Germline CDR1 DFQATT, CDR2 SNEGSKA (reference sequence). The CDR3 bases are TGCAGTGCTAGACCTGGGCGGGGTCGGTTCGAGAACACTGAAGCTTTCTTT. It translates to CSARPGRGRFENTEAFF.

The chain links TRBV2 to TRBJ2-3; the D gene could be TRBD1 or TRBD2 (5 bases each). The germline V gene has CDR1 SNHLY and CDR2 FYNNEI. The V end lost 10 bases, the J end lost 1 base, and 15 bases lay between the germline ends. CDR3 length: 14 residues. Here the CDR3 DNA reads TGTGCCACCGGGGACGGAGCCCGCACAGATACGCAGTATTTT. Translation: CATGDGARTDTQYF.